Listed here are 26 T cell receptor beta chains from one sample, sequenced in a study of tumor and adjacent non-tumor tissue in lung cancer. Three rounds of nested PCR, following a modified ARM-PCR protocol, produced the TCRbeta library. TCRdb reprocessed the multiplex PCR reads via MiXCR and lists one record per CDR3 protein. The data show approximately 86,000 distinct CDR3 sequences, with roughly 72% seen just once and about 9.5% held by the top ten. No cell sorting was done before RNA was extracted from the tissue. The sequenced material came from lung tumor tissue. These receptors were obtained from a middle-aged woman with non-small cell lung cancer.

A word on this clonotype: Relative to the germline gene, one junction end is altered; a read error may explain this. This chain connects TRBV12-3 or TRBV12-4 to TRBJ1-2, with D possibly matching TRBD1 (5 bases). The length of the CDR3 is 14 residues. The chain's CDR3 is CANSLQVASGGYTF. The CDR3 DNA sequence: TGTGCCAACAGTTTACAGGTCGCAAGCGGTGGCTACACCTTC.

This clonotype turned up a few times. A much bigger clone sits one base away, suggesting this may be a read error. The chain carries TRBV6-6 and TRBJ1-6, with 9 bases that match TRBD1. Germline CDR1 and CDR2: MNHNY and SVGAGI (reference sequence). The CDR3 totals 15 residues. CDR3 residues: CASSYRDRANSSLHF. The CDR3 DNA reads TGTGCCAGCAGCTATAGGGACAGGGCCAATTCATCCCTCCACTTT.

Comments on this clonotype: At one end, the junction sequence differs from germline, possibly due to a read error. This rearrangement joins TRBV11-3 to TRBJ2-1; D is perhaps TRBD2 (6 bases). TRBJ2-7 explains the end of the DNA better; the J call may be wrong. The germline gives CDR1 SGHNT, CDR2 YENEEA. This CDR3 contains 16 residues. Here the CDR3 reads CASNRQGVAVYNEQYF. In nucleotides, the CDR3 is TGTGCAAGCAACAGGCAGGGCGTAGCGGTGTACAATGAGCAGTACTTC.

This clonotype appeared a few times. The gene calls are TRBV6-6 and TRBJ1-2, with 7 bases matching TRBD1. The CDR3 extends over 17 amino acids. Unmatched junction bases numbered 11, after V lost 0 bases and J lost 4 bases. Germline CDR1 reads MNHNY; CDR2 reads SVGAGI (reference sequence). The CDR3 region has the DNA TGTGCCAGCAGTTACTCGGCGAGGGGACAGCAGATCTATGGCTACACCTTC. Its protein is CASSYSARGQQIYGYTF.

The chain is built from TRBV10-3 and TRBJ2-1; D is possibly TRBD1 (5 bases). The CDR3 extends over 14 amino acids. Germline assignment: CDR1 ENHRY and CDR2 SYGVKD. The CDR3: CVIKGASAAGEQFF. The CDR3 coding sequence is TGTGTCATAAAAGGGGCCAGCGCGGCCGGTGAGCAGTTCTTC.

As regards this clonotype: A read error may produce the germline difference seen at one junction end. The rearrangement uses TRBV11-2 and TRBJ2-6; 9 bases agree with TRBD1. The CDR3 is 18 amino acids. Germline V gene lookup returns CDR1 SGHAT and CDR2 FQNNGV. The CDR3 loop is CASSARTGGPSGGNVLTF. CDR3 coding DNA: TGTGCCAGCAGCGCAAGAACAGGGGGCCCCTCTGGGGGCAACGTCCTGACTTTC.

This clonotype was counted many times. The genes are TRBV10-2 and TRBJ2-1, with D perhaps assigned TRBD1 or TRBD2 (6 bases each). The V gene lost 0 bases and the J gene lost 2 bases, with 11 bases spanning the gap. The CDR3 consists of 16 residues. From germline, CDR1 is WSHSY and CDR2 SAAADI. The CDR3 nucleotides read TGCGCCAGCAGTGAGTCGGGGGGCTCAGCCTACAATGAGCAGTTCTTC. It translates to CASSESGGSAYNEQFF.

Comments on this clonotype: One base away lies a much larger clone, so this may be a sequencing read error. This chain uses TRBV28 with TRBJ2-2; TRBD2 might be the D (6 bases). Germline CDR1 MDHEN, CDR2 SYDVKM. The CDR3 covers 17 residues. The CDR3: CASSLRSWAGTTGKLFF. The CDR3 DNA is TGTGCCAGCAGTTTACGATCCTGGGCGGGAACCACCGGGAAGCTGTTTTTT.

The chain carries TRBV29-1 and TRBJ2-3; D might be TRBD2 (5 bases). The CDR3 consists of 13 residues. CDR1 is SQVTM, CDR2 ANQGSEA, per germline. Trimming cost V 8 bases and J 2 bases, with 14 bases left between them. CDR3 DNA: TGCAGCATTGGAGGCGGAAACACAGATACGCAGTATTTT. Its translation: CSIGGGNTDTQYF.

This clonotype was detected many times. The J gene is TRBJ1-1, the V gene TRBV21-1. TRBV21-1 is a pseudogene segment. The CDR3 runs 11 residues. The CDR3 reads CASSKYPEAFF. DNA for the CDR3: TGTGCCAGCAGCAAATACCCTGAAGCTTTCTTT.

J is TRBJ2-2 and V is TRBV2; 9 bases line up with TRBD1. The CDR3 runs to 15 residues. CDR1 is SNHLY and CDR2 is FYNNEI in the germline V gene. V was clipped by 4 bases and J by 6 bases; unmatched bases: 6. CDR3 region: CASSGDRVRAGELFF. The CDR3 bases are TGTGCCAGCAGTGGGGACAGGGTGCGCGCCGGGGAGCTGTTTTTT.

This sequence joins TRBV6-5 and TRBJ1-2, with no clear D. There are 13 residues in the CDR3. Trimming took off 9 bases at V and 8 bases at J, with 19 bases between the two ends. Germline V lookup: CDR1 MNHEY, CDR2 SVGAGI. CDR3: CARSRDKAKGYTF. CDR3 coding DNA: TGTGCCAGAAGTCGTGACAAAGCGAAAGGCTACACCTTC.

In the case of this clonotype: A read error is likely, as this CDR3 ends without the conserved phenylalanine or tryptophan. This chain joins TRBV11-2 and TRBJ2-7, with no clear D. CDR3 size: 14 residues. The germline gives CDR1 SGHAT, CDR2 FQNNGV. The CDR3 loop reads CASSLVSNSYEQYC. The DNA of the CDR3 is TGTGCCAGTAGCTTAGTCTCAAACTCTTACGAGCAGTACTGC.

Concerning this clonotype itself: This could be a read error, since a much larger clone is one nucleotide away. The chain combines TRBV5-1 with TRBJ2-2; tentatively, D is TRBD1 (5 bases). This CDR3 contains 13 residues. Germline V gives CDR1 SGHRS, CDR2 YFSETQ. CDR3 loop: CASRGRTTEELFF. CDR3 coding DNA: TGCGCCAGCAGGGGGCGTACGACCGAGGAGCTGTTTTTT.

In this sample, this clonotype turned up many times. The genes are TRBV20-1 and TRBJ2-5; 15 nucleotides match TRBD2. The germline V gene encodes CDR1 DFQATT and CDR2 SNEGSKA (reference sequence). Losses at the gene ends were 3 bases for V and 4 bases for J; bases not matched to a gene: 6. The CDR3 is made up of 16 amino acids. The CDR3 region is CSASLGLAGGGETQYF. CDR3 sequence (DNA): TGCAGTGCTAGTCTAGGACTAGCGGGAGGGGGAGAGACCCAGTACTTC.

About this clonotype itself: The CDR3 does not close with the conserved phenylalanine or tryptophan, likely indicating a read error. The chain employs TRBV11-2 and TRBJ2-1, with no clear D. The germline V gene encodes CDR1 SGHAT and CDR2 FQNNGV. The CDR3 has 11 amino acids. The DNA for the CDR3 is TGTACCAGCAGCTTAGTAAGTGAGCAGTTCCTC. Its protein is CTSSLVSEQFL.

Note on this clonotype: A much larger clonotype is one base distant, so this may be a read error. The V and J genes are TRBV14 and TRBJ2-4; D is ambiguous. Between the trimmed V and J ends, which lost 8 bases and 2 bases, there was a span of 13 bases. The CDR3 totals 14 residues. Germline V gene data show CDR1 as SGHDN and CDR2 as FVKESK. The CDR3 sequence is CASADSLTKNIQYF. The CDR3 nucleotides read TGTGCCAGCGCAGACTCTCTAACCAAAAACATTCAGTACTTC.

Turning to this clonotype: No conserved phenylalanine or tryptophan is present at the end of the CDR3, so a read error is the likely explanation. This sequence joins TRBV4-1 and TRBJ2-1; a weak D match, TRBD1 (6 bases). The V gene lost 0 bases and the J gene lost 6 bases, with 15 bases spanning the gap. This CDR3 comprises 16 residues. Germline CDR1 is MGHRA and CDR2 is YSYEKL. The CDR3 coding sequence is TGCGCCAGCAGCCAAGATCCAGGGGTAATAGGCAATGAGCAGTTCTAC. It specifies CASSQDPGVIGNEQFY.

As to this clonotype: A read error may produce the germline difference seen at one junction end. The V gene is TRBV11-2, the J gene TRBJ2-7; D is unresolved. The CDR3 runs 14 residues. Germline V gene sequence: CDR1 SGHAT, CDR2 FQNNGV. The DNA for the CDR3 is TGTGCTAGCACCTTAGTCTCGAACTCCTACGAGCAGTACTTC. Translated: CASTLVSNSYEQYF.

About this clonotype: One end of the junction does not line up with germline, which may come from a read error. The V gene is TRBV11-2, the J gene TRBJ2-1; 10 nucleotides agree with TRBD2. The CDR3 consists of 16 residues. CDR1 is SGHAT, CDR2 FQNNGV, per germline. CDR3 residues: CASSSGPLAGCNEQFF. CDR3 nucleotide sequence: TGTGCCAGTAGCTCAGGACCACTAGCGGGGTGCAATGAGCAGTTCTTC.

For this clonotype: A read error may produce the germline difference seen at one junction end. This chain's CDR3 is CVSSPNGGGPSLQETQYF. In DNA, the CDR3 is TGTGTCAGCAGCCCTAACGGGGGAGGGCCCAGCTTGCAAGAGACCCAGTACTTC. The rearrangement uses TRBV11-2 and TRBJ2-5, with 7 bases fitting TRBD2. CDR1 is SGHAT and CDR2 is FQNNGV in the germline V gene. The CDR3 is made up of 18 amino acids.

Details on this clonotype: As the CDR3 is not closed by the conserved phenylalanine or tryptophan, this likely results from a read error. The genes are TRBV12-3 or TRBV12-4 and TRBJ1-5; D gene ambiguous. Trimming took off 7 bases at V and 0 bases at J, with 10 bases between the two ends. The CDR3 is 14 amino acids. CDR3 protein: CASNRPYSNQPQHL. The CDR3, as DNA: TGTGCCAGCAACCGACCCTATAGCAATCAGCCCCAGCATCTT.

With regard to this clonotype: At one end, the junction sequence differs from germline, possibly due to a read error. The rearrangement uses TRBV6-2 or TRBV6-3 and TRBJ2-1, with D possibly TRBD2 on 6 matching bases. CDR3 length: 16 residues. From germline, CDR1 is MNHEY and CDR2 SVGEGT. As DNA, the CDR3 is TGTACCAGCAGTTACGGTCCGGGTGGGGGGATTAATGAGCAGTTCTTC. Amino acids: CTSSYGPGGGINEQFF.

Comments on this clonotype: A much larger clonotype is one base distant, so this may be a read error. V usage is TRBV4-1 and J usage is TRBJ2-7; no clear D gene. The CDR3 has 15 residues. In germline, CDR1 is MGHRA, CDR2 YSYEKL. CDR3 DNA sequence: TGCACCAGCAGCCTCTCCCCCATCGGATCCTACGAGCAGTACTTC. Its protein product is CTSSLSPIGSYEQYF.

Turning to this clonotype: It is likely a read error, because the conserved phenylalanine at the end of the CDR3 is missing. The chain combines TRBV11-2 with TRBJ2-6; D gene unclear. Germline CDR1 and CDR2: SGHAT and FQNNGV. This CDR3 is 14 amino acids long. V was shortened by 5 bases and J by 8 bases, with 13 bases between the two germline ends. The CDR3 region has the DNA TGTGCCAGCAGCCAAACAGCTCGGACCAACGTCCTGACTCTC. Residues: CASSQTARTNVLTL.

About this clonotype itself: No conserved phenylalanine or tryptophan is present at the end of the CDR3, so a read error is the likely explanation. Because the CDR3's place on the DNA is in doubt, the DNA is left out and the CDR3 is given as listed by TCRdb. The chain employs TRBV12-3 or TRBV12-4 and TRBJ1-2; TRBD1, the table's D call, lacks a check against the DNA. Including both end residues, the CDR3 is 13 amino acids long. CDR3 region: CASSRQPRRGYTS.